A selection of T cell receptor beta chains follows, all from one sample in a study of blood T cell repertoires in COVID-19. The repertoire was sequenced with immunoSEQ multiplex PCR; TCRdb's copy has only in-frame clones and lacks some. This table holds about 160,000 clones, roughly 93% found once. Source material: peripheral blood. These receptors all come from a man aged 18 to 29 with acute or convalescent COVID-19. The CDR3 runs from the conserved cysteine through the conserved F or W. Fields, in order: D gene, V gene, clone size, J gene, CDR3 DNA, CDR3 protein. D genes are given only for firm matches. Clone size appears in some rows only: once, few, many, or a class for an expanded clone.

d_gene: TRBD1
v_gene: TRBV11-2
abundance: -
j_gene: TRBJ1-1
CDR3nt: TGTGCCAGCAGCTCACTATCAAATGGACAGGGCGAAGCTTTCTTT
CDR3aa: CASSSLSNGQGEAFF

d_gene: -
v_gene: TRBV5-1
abundance: -
j_gene: TRBJ1-1
CDR3nt: TGCGCCAGCAGCTTGGAGCTTGGCACTGAAGCTTTCTTT
CDR3aa: CASSLELGTEAFF

d_gene: -
v_gene: TRBV9
abundance: -
j_gene: TRBJ2-1
CDR3nt: TGTGCCAGCAGCTCGAGGGGGCCAGCGGGGGCCTACAATGAGCAGTTCTTC
CDR3aa: CASSSRGPAGAYNEQFF

d_gene: -
v_gene: TRBV6-5
abundance: -
j_gene: TRBJ1-2
CDR3nt: TGTGCCAGCAGTTACTCGGGGGGGGCCTCCTATGGCTACACCTTC
CDR3aa: CASSYSGGASYGYTF

d_gene: -
v_gene: TRBV19
abundance: -
j_gene: TRBJ1-2
CDR3nt: TGTGCCAGTAAACCCCCTTCCCCGGGGATCTGGGGCTACACCTTC
CDR3aa: CASKPPSPGIWGYTF

d_gene: TRBD1
v_gene: TRBV25-1
abundance: -
j_gene: TRBJ2-1
CDR3nt: TGTGCCAGCAGTGCTCGGGACAGAGATTACAATGAGCAGTTCTTC
CDR3aa: CASSARDRDYNEQFF

d_gene: TRBD1
v_gene: TRBV12-3/TRBV12-4
abundance: -
j_gene: TRBJ1-5
CDR3nt: TGTGCCAGCGGAGGGGGCGCAGGCCAGCCCCAGCATTTT
CDR3aa: CASGGGAGQPQHF

d_gene: TRBD1
v_gene: TRBV6-2/TRBV6-3
abundance: -
j_gene: TRBJ1-6
CDR3nt: TGTGCCAGCAGTTACCCCCAGGGGGATATTAATTCACCCCTCCACTTT
CDR3aa: CASSYPQGDINSPLHF

d_gene: TRBD1
v_gene: TRBV7-9
abundance: -
j_gene: TRBJ1-1
CDR3nt: TGTGCCAGCAGCCGGACAGGGCCGGATACTGAAGCTTTCTTT
CDR3aa: CASSRTGPDTEAFF

d_gene: TRBD1
v_gene: TRBV2
abundance: once
j_gene: TRBJ1-4
CDR3nt: TGTGCCAGCAGCCAGGACAGGGTGGACGAAAAACTGTTTTTT
CDR3aa: CASSQDRVDEKLFF

d_gene: TRBD1
v_gene: TRBV10-2
abundance: once
j_gene: TRBJ1-6
CDR3nt: TGCGCCAGCAGTGAGTCGACAGGGGTCAACTCACCCCTCCACTTT
CDR3aa: CASSESTGVNSPLHF

d_gene: TRBD2
v_gene: TRBV24-1
abundance: -
j_gene: TRBJ2-2
CDR3nt: TGTGCCACCAGTGACCTGACTAGCGGGAGGGTGAACACCGGGGAGCTGTTTTTT
CDR3aa: CATSDLTSGRVNTGELFF

d_gene: TRBD1
v_gene: TRBV9
abundance: -
j_gene: TRBJ1-4
CDR3nt: TGTGCCAGCAGACAGGGGTTTAATGAAAAACTGTTTTTT
CDR3aa: CASRQGFNEKLFF

d_gene: -
v_gene: TRBV19
abundance: -
j_gene: TRBJ2-2
CDR3nt: TGTGCCAGTAGGCAACAGGCCACCAGGGACACCGGGGAGCTGTTTTTT
CDR3aa: CASRQQATRDTGELFF

d_gene: -
v_gene: TRBV2
abundance: -
j_gene: TRBJ2-2
CDR3nt: TGTGCCTCAATCGTGGCCTCGAACACCGGGGAGCTGTTTTTT
CDR3aa: CASIVASNTGELFF

d_gene: -
v_gene: TRBV14
abundance: few
j_gene: TRBJ1-1
CDR3nt: TGTGCCACAACAGGGTTGGCAGGTTGGAACACTGAAGCTTTCTTT
CDR3aa: CATTGLAGWNTEAFF

d_gene: -
v_gene: TRBV5-4
abundance: once
j_gene: TRBJ1-1
CDR3nt: TGTGCCAGCAGCCCCGGCGGGGCAGAGAACACTGAAGCTTTCTTT
CDR3aa: CASSPGGAENTEAFF

d_gene: TRBD1
v_gene: TRBV6-5
abundance: -
j_gene: TRBJ1-4
CDR3nt: TGTGCCAGCAGTACATACGGGACAGGGGAAGCAAAACTGTTTTTT
CDR3aa: CASSTYGTGEAKLFF

d_gene: TRBD1
v_gene: TRBV7-8
abundance: -
j_gene: TRBJ2-7
CDR3nt: TGTGCCAGCAGCTTAGAGAGCTTGACCAGGGGGCTTGACGAGCAGTACTTC
CDR3aa: CASSLESLTRGLDEQYF